A single T cell receptor beta chain is shown here with its context. Antigen specificity is unknown. The germline V and J ends were trimmed by 2 bases and 5 bases, with 12 bases remaining between them. The CDR3 has 14 amino acids. Germline V gene sequence: CDR1 MNHNS, CDR2 SASEGT. The data are from a study of shared clonotypes between healthy human individuals. Overall study results and limits: Rarefaction exposed incomplete sorted-subset sequencing despite large depth. Naive CD4 clonotypes were shared across a handful of donors at 4.5% to 6%. Generation probability values for non-shared clonotypes were lower than those for clonotypes shared by all four donors.

Sequencing was performed with immunoSEQ multiplex PCR; in TCRdb, only in-frame clones are kept and a portion is missing. The sample holds 2 million to 2.5 million clones, approximately 96% seen once. Sequencing used naive CD4+ T cells sorted from blood. Sample subset: CD45RA+ positively selected. The chain combines TRBV6-1 with TRBJ2-5; a weak D match, TRBD1 (5 bases). The sequence was collected from a young man in good health. CDR3 coding DNA: TGTGCCAGCAGTGAACAGGGTAAAGGGGAGACCCAGTACTTC. Translation gives CASSEQGKGETQYF.